This TCR beta chain came from a study of blood T cell repertoires in COVID-19. Across the whole study: Sources were T cells, B-cell-depleted T cells, or PBMCs; the material itself was cDNA or gDNA.

In the study's own analysis: Researchers report that nucleated cell counts were estimated from reference gene primer amplification. Repertoires were generated with immunoSEQ multiplex PCR, while TCRdb's copy carries only in-frame clones and drops some. D and trimming were read from the DNA, whereas the V and J calls and clone size are those reported in that table. The table lists fewer than 120,000 clones, roughly nine tenths of them singletons. The germline V gene encodes CDR1 SGDLS and CDR2 YYNGEE. CDR3 length: 14 amino acids. V was trimmed by 4 bases and J by 9 bases, leaving 20 bases between them.

This TCR was sampled from a human donor in a cohort sampled during active COVID-19. The sample taken for sequencing was peripheral blood. The rearrangement links TRBV9 to TRBJ2-7; D is possibly TRBD2 (6 bases). The CDR3 loop reads CASSFRELGGRQYF. The CDR3 region has the DNA TGTGCCAGCAGCTTCCGCGAGTTGGGGGGTCGGCAGTACTTC.